Detailed here is one TCR beta chain. Its cognate antigen is unknown. CDR3 length: 14 residues. Per germline, CDR1 SGHTA and CDR2 FQGNSA. Trimming stripped 1 base from V and 0 bases from J, with 7 bases between. This record belongs to a study of shared clonotypes between healthy human individuals. Study-wide findings and caveats: Generally, naive subsets (rather than memory subsets) showed larger estimated richness.

Several immunoSEQ plates received, in even portions, the genomic DNA of each subset. The repertoire was sequenced with immunoSEQ multiplex PCR; TCRdb's copy has only in-frame clones and lacks some. Among a few million clones, 85% to 95% were seen once, and the ten largest hold around 0.4%. The sequenced material came from naive CD4+ T cells from PBMCs. Subset defined: CD45RA+ positively selected. The rearrangement uses TRBV7-2 and TRBJ2-7; D is ambiguous. The clonotype comes from a man in his late teens or twenties in good health. Some clones in this sample may be carry-over from other donors' samples. The CDR3 loop is CASSLVFSSYEQYF. The CDR3 DNA reads TGTGCCAGCAGCTTAGTATTTAGCTCCTACGAGCAGTACTTC.